Reported below is one T cell receptor (beta chain). What it recognizes is unknown. This sample is part of a study of identical twins. Findings of the study overall: Insertion counts were lower in abundant cord blood beta clonotypes, a trend that memory repertoires did not show. The study drew conclusions from cross-sectional statistical analysis, not from following the same donors. Models underestimated out-of-frame TCR alpha sharing in monozygotic twins.

All donors were healthy Caucasians. TCRdb called the 5' RACE reads again in MiXCR, with one record for every CDR3 protein. The sample records 300,000 to 400,000 distinct CDR3 sequences, 9% being singletons. Source material: naive T cells sorted from blood. The TCR originated in a woman aged 45-65 years in good health.

The CDR3 sequence is CSVEARLMGTDTQYF. The CDR3 DNA reads as TGCAGTGTTGAGGCGCGACTGATGGGCACAGATACGCAGTATTTT. This chain joins TRBV20-1 and TRBJ2-3; no definite D call. Germline V CDR1 and CDR2: DFQATT, SNEGSKA (reference sequence). CDR3 length: 15 residues. Trimming shortened V by 7 bases and J by 1 base, and 18 bases separated the two germline ends.